This T cell receptor (beta chain) was sequenced for a study of T-cell reconstitution after alpha-beta-depleted transplantation in children. This sample's TCRbeta library carried unique molecular identifier barcodes. TCRdb processed the PCR reads anew with MiXCR; each CDR3 protein has one entry. The table lists hundreds of thousands of distinct CDR3 sequences, over 10% of them singletons. Germline values: CDR1 LNHNV, CDR2 YYDKDF (reference sequence). V lost 2 bases and J lost 0, with 23 bases in between. This CDR3 has 19 residues. Findings and caveats of the study: Some patients' high day-60 TCRbeta diversity was attributed to recipient cells surviving conditioning. Alpha-beta T cells about two months after transplant reportedly derived from several hundred expanded graft clones.

Turning to this clonotype: Its antigen is as yet unknown.

V usage is TRBV15 and J usage is TRBJ2-7; D is undetermined. The sequence was collected from a male patient under 18 who had a stem cell transplant for acute myeloid leukemia, so the T cells may come from the graft donor. The sample in question was PBMCs, mostly from graft donor cells, obtained 360 days after TCRalphabeta/CD19-depleted stem cell transplant. Written as DNA, the CDR3 is TGTGCCACCAGCAGACCCACTAAGGCCCTTACCTTTTTCTCCTACGAGCAGTACTTC. It is translated as CATSRPTKALTFFSYEQYF.